A selection of T cell receptor beta chains follows, all from one sample in a study of OX40 agonist ivuxolimab in advanced cancers. Profiling relied on immunoSEQ multiplex PCR, and the TCRdb table lists in-frame clones only, not all of them. Of about 67,000 clones in the sample, about 90% were seen once. The sequences come from CD4+ or CD8+ T cells sorted from blood, collected in a trial of the OX40 agonist ivuxolimab. The receptor source for this set is an adult with an advanced solid tumor such as melanoma, head and neck, liver or kidney cancer. Both conserved end residues are part of each CDR3. The D gene is left open where the match is weak. Clone size, where shown, is once, few, many, or a class for clones that have expanded.

j_gene | abundance | v_gene | d_gene | CDR3nt | CDR3aa
TRBJ2-7 | . | TRBV5-6 | . | TGTGCCAGCAGCTTGGGCAGGGGGGTCTACGAGCAGTACTTC | CASSLGRGVYEQYF
TRBJ1-1 | once | TRBV5-1 | . | TGCGCCAGCAGCTTGAGTCCTGGGTCGTCCACTGAAGCTTTCTTT | CASSLSPGSSTEAFF
TRBJ2-5 | . | TRBV5-6 | . | TGTGCCAGCAGCTCGGACGGCGAGAAGACCCAGTACTTC | CASSSDGEKTQYF
TRBJ2-7 | . | TRBV29-1 | TRBD1 | TGCAGCGTTGAAGGGAGAACAGGGGGAGGCTACGAGCAGTACTTC | CSVEGRTGGGYEQYF
TRBJ1-3 | . | TRBV28 | . | TGTGCCAGCAGTAACCAGGGGAAAGTTAACACCATATATTTT | CASSNQGKVNTIYF
TRBJ1-1 | . | TRBV5-1 | . | TGCGCCAGCAGCTTGGAGGAACCGGGGACTGAAGCTTTCTTT | CASSLEEPGTEAFF
TRBJ1-5 | . | TRBV6-1 | TRBD1 | TGTGCCAGCAGTGAAGCCACAGGGGTGGCCCAGCATTTT | CASSEATGVAQHF
TRBJ2-3 | . | TRBV5-1 | . | TGCGCCAGCAGCCCAGGAGGATCAGATACGCAGTATTTT | CASSPGGSDTQYF
TRBJ2-1 | . | TRBV2 | TRBD2 | TGTGCCAGCAGTACCGGGACTAGCGGGATTAATTTAAAATCTGAGCAGTTCTTC | CASSTGTSGINLKSEQFF
TRBJ1-5 | . | TRBV19 | . | TGTGCCAGTAGTATAACTCATAGCAATCAGCCCCAGCATTTT | CASSITHSNQPQHF
TRBJ1-4 | few | TRBV15 | . | TGTGCCACCGCGGCTCATTATAATGAAAAACTGTTTTTT | CATAAHYNEKLFF
TRBJ2-3 | . | TRBV5-6 | . | TGTGCCAGCAGCTTGGTCGATACGCAGTATTTT | CASSLVDTQYF
TRBJ2-7 | . | TRBV27 | TRBD2 | TGTGCCAGCAGTTTATTAGCTTTTTGGACTAGCGGGAGGGCCGGAGAGCAGTACTTC | CASSLLAFWTSGRAGEQYF
TRBJ1-5 | . | TRBV28 | . | TGTGCCAGCAGCCCGACAGTAACTCATCAGCCCCAGCATTTT | CASSPTVTHQPQHF
TRBJ2-3 | . | TRBV2 | TRBD2 | TGTGCCACCCTAGGACTAGCGGAAGCCCTTAGCACAGATACGCAGTATTTT | CATLGLAEALSTDTQYF
TRBJ1-2 | . | TRBV5-1 | TRBD1 | TGCGCCAGCAGCTTGGCCGGGACAGGGATTAACTATGGCTACACCTTC | CASSLAGTGINYGYTF
TRBJ2-1 | . | TRBV7-3 | TRBD2 | TGTGCCAGCAGCTCGACTAGCGGGATTTACAATGAGCAGTTCTTC | CASSSTSGIYNEQFF